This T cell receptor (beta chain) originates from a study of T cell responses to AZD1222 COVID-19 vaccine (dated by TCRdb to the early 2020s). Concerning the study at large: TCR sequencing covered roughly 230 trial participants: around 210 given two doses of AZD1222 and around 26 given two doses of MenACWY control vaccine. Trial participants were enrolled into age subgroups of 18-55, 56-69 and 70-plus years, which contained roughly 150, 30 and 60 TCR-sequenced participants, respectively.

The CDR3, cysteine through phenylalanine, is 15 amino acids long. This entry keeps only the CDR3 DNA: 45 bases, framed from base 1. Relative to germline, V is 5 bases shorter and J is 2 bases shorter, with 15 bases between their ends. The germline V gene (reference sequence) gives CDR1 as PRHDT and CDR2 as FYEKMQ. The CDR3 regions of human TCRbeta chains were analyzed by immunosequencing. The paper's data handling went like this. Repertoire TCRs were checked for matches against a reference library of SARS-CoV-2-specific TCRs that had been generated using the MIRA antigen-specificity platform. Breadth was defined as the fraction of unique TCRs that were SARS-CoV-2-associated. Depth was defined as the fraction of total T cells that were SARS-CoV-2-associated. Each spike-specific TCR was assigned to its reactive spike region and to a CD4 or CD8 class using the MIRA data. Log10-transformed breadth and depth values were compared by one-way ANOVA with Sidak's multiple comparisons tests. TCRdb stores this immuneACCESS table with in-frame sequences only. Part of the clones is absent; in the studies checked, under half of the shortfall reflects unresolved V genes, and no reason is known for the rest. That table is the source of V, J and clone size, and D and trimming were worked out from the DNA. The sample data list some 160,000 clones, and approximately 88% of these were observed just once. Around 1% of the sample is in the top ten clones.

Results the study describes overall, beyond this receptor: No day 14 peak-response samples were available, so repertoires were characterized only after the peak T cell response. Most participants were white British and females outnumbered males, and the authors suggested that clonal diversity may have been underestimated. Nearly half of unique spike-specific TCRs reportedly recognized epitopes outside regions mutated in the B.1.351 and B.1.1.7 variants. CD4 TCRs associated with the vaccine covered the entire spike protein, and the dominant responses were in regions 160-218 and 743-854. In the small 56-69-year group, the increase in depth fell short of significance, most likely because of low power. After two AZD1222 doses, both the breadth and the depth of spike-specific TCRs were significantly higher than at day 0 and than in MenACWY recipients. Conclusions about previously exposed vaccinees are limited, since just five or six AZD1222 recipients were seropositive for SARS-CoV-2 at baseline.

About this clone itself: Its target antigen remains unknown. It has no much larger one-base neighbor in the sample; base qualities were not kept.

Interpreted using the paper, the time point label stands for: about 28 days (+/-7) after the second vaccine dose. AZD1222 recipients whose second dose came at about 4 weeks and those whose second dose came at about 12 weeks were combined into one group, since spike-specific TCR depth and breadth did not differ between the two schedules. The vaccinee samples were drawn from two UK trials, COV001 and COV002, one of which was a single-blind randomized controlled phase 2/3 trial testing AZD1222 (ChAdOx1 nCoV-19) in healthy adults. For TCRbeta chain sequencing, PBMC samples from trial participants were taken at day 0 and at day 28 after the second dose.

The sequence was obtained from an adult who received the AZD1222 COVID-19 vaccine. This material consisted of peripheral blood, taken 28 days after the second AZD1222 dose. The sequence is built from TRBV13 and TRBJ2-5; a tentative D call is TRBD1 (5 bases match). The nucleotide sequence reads TGTGCCAGCAGCCTGGGGCAGGGCGAGCAAGAGACCCAGTACTTC. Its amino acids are CASSLGQGEQETQYF.